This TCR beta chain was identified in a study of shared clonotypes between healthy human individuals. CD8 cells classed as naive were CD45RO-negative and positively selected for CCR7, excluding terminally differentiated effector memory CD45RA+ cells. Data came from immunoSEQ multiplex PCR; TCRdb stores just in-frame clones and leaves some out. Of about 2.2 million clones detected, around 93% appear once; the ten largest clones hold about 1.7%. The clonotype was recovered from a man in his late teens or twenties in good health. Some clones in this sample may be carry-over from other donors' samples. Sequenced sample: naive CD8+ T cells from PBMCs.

Here the CDR3 reads CASSLFGQPTEAFF. CDR3 nucleotide sequence: TGTGCCAGCAGTTTATTCGGACAGCCCACTGAAGCTTTCTTT. This chain links TRBV28 with TRBJ1-1, with D possibly matching TRBD1 (6 bases). V was pared by 1 base and J by 4 bases, with 10 bases between. This CDR3 has 14 residues. Germline CDR1 is MDHEN and CDR2 is SYDVKM.